What follows are 5 T cell receptor beta chains derived from one specimen sequenced in a study of cytomegalovirus exposure and HLA in healthy donors. PCR primers comprised 60 Vbeta and 13 Jbeta primers. Sequencing used immunoSEQ multiplex PCR; TCRdb keeps in-frame clones, though not all of them. Of some 200,000 clones in the sample, under 80% were seen once. The sequencing sample was made of PBMCs. The origin of the receptors is a man aged 40-49 years in good health and CMV-seronegative.

CDR3 nucleotides: TGTGCCAGCAGTTTACTAGCGGGGGCAACCGGGGAGCTGTTTTTT. Translation: CASSLLAGATGELFF. The J gene is TRBJ2-2, the V gene TRBV7-2; 11 bases are a match to TRBD2. The junction had 5 bases not matched to a gene; V was cut back by 6 bases and J by 5 bases. Looked up from germline, CDR1 is SGHTA and CDR2 is FQGNSA. The CDR3 has 15 residues.

V is TRBV5-6 and J is TRBJ2-1; 8 bases agree with TRBD2. Germline CDR1 reads SGHDT; CDR2 reads YYEEEE. The CDR3 runs to 16 residues. The ends lost 1 base at V and 5 bases at J; junction bases unmatched: 8. CDR3 nucleotide sequence: TGTGCCAGCAGCTTGTTGAGCGGGAGCCCTGACAATGAGCAGTTCTTC. Protein: CASSLLSGSPDNEQFF.

The gene calls are TRBV29-1 and TRBJ2-1; 9 positions match TRBD2. This CDR3 has 15 amino acids. V lost 2 bases, J lost 4 bases, and 6 bases stayed unmatched. Germline V lookup: CDR1 SQVTM, CDR2 ANQGSEA. In DNA form, the CDR3 reads TGCAGCGTTGAAACCCCAGCGGGGGGATACAATGAGCAGTTCTTC. Translating it yields CSVETPAGGYNEQFF.

This clone was detected once. The V gene is TRBV7-9, the J gene TRBJ2-1; unclear D gene. CDR1 and CDR2 from the germline V gene are SEHNR and FQNEAQ (reference sequence). Trimming left V 5 bases short and J 9 bases short, with 17 bases between. The CDR3 covers 14 residues. The CDR3 here is CASSLPNEVAEQFF. The CDR3 DNA reads as TGTGCCAGCAGCCTCCCTAACGAAGTCGCTGAGCAGTTCTTC.

The genes are TRBV18 and TRBJ2-7; 7 nucleotides line up with TRBD1. V dropped 6 bases and J dropped 4; count of bases not matched to a gene: 6. Looked up from germline, CDR1 is KGHSH and CDR2 is LQKENI. The CDR3 is 13 amino acids. CDR3 nucleotides: TGTGCCAGCTCGCGAGGGGGCGCGTACGAGCAGTACTTC. Its translation is CASSRGGAYEQYF. The full variable domain, with the rest looked up from reference TRBV18 and TRBJ2-7, is NAGVMQNPRHLVRRRGQEARLRCSPMKGHSHVYWYRQLPEEGLKFMVYLQKENIIDESGMPKERFSAEFPKEGPSILRIQQVVRGDSAAYFCASSRGGAYEQYFGPGTRLTVT.